This TCR beta chain was found in a study of OX40 agonist ivuxolimab in advanced cancers. The protocol was immunoSEQ multiplex PCR, while the TCRdb copy is restricted to in-frame clones and leaves out a portion. The sample lists about 100,000 clones; more than 85% were seen once. V was clipped by 0 bases and J by 3 bases, with 7 bases between them. CDR3 size: 14 residues. Per germline, CDR1 LNHDA and CDR2 SQIVND (reference sequence). The chain joins TRBV19 to TRBJ2-3; possible D gene TRBD1, 5 bases. This clonotype was sampled from an adult with an advanced solid tumor such as melanoma, head and neck, liver or kidney cancer. The specimen was CD4+ or CD8+ T cells sorted from blood, collected in a trial of the OX40 agonist ivuxolimab. CDR3 sequence reads: CASSIDGATDTQYF. The CDR3 DNA is TGTGCCAGTAGTATAGATGGGGCAACAGATACGCAGTATTTT.